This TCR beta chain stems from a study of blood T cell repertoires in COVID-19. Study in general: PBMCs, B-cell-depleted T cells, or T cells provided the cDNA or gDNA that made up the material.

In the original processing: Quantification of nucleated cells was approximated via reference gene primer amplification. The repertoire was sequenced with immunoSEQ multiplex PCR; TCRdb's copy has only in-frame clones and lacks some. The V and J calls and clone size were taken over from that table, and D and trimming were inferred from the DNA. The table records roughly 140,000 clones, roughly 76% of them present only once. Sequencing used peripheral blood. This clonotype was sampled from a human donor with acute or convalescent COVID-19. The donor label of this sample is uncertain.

CDR3 nucleotides: TGTGCCAGCAGCATGGACAGGGGGAGTGGGGCCAACGTCCTGACTTTC. It encodes CASSMDRGSGANVLTF. The chain recombines TRBV7-3 with TRBJ2-6; TRBD1 agrees at 10 bases. J gave up 3 bases and V 5 bases, and 4 bases lay outside the gene matches. CDR1 and CDR2 (germline): SGHTA, FQGTGA. The CDR3 runs to 16 residues.